This T cell receptor (beta chain) was observed in a study of regulatory T cells in long-lasting Graves disease. This CDR3 is built from 15 residues. Germline CDR1 reads SNHLY; CDR2 reads FYNNEI. V trimming: 3 bases; J trimming: 7 bases; junction bases outside the gene matches: 12. Study conclusions and caveats: When disease was persistent, TRBV28, TRBJ1-2 and TRBJ2-5 were the favored segments.

HTBI primers from iRepertoire and Arm-PCR of CDR3 regions yielded the TCR beta libraries. TCRdb reanalysed the multiplex PCR reads using MiXCR and keeps one entry per CDR3 protein. The table shows 200,000 to 250,000 distinct CDR3 sequences, with roughly 20% occurring only once. Time point specified: newly diagnosed GD, antithyroid drugs for less than 3 months. Scientists built the TCR library using RNA that was extracted from PBMCs. The authors diagnosed Graves' disease using American Thyroid Association guidelines. This clonotype was seen many times. Its matching antigen is unknown. The same data also contributed to another study, on T cells in Graves' hyperthyroidism and ophthalmopathy. That report adds: The study excluded patients with uncontrolled infection, other autoimmune disease, pregnancy or lactation. Stable hyperthyroidism was separated from ophthalmopathy by a model based on 13 V-J features.

The chain employs TRBV2 and TRBJ2-7, with 7 bases lining up with TRBD1. The TCR comes from a woman in her 30s with Graves disease. This sample comprised peripheral blood mononuclear cells (PBMCs), obtained at new diagnosis, from a patient treated with antithyroid drugs. The chain's CDR3 is CASSDRGGRGREQYF. The CDR3 DNA follows: TGTGCCAGCAGTGATAGGGGTGGAAGGGGGCGGGAGCAGTACTTC.